This TCR beta chain stems from a study of blood T cells in healthy people across ages. The second PCR ran about 6 to 11 cycles with a sample-barcoded 5' primer and J-beta primers. Each CDR3 protein is one row after TCRdb ran MiXCR on the 5' RACE reads. The table lists under 2 million distinct CDR3 sequences, about 31% of them singletons. CDR3 size: 14 residues. V was clipped by 6 bases and J by 6 bases, with 16 bases between them. Per germline, CDR1 ENHRY and CDR2 SYGVKD. The sample taken for sequencing was blood. This sequence originates from a young woman in good health. This chain links TRBV10-3 with TRBJ2-3, with D perhaps matching TRBD1 or TRBD2 (7 bases each). The CDR3 DNA is TGTGCCATCAGACAGACAGGGACTATGGATACGCAGTATTTT. This gives the protein CAIRQTGTMDTQYF.